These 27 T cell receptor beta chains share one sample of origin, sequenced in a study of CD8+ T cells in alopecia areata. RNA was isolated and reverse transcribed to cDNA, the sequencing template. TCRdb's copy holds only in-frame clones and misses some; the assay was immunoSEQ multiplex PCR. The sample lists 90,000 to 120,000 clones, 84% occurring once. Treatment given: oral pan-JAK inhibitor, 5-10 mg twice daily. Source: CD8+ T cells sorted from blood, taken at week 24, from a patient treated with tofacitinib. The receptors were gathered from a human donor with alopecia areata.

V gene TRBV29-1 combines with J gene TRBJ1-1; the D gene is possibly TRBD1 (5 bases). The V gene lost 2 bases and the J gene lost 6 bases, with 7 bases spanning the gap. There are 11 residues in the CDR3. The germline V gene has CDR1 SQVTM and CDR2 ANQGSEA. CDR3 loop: CSVEKGSEAFF. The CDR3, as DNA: TGCAGCGTTGAAAAGGGGTCTGAAGCTTTCTTT.

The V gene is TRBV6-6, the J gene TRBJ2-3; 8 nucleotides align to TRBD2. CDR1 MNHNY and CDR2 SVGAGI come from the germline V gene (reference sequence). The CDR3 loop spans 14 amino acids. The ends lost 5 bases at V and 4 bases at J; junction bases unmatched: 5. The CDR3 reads CASSNSGAADTQYF. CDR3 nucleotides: TGTGCCAGCAGTAATAGCGGGGCGGCAGATACGCAGTATTTT.

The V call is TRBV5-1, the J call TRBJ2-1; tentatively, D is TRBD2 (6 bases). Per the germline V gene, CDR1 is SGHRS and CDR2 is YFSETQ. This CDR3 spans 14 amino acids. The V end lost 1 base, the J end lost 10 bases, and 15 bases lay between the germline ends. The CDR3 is CASSLSTGVEEQFF. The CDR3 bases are TGCGCCAGCAGCTTGTCAACGGGGGTGGAGGAGCAGTTCTTC.

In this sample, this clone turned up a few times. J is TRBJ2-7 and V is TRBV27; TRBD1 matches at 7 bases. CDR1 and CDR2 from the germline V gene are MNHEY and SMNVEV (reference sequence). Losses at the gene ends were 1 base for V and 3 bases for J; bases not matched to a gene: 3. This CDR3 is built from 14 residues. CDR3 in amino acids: CASSLLTGSYEQYF. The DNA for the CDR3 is TGTGCCAGCAGTTTATTGACAGGGAGCTACGAGCAGTACTTC.

The CDR3 coding sequence is TGTGCCAGCAGCCCACACACTAGTATAGAGGAGACCCAGTACTTC. This codes for CASSPHTSIEETQYF. This chain connects TRBV7-2 to TRBJ2-5, with a possible D match to TRBD2 (5 bases). The CDR3 runs to 15 residues. Germline CDR1 is SGHTA and CDR2 is FQGNSA. With 5 bases removed from V and 5 bases from J, the gap between germline ends came to 18 bases.

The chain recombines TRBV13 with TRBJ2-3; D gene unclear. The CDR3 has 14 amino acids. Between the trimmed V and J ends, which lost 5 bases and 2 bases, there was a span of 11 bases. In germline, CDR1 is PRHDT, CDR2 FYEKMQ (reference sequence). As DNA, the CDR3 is TGTGCCAGCAGCCCGACTCCCATCACAGATACGCAGTATTTT. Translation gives CASSPTPITDTQYF.

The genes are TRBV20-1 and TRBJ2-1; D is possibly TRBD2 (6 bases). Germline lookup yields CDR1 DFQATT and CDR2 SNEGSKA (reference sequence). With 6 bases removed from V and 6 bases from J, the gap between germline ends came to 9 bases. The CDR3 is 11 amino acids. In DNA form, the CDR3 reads TGCAGTGCGATACTAGCCAATGAGCAGTTCTTC. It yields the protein CSAILANEQFF.

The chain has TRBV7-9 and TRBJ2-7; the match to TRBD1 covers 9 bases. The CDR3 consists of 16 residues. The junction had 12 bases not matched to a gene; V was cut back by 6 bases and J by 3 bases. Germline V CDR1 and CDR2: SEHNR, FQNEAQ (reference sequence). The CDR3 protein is CASSGKWGQGDYEQYF. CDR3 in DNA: TGTGCCAGCAGTGGAAAGTGGGGACAGGGTGACTACGAGCAGTACTTC.

The CDR3 sequence: CASTTGGDEQFF. CDR3 in DNA: TGTGCCAGTACCACTGGGGGGGATGAGCAGTTCTTC. The chain joins TRBV19 to TRBJ2-1, with 7 bases fitting TRBD2. The CDR3 has 12 residues. Unmatched junction bases numbered 5, after V lost 7 bases and J lost 8 bases. The germline V gene encodes CDR1 LNHDA and CDR2 SQIVND (reference sequence). Full variable domain (outside the CDR3, taken from reference TRBV19 and TRBJ2-1): DGGITQSPKYLFRKEGQNVTLSCEQNLNHDAMYWYRQDPGQGLRLIYYSQIVNDFQKGDIAEGYSVSREKKESFPLTVTSAQKNPTAFYLCASTTGGDEQFFGPGTRLTVL.

CDR3 region: CATTPASSYEQYF. CDR3 sequence (DNA): TGTGCCACCACTCCGGCGAGCTCCTACGAGCAGTACTTC. The J gene is TRBJ2-7, the V gene TRBV7-9; D call uncertain. Trimming stripped 10 bases from V and 0 bases from J, with 13 bases between. The length of the CDR3 is 13 residues. The germline gives CDR1 SEHNR, CDR2 FQNEAQ (reference sequence).

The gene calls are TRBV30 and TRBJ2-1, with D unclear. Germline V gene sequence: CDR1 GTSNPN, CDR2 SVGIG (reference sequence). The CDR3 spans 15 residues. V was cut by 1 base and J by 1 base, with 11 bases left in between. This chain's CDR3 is CAWSEMWGSYNEQFF. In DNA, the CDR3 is TGTGCCTGGAGTGAGATGTGGGGATCCTACAATGAGCAGTTCTTC.

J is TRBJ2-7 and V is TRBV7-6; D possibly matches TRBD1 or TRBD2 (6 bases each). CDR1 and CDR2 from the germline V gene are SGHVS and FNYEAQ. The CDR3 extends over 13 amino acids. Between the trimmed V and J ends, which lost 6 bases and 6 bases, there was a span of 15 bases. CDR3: CASSRTQGGEQYF. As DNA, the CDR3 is TGTGCCAGCAGTCGTACACAGGGAGGCGAGCAGTACTTC.

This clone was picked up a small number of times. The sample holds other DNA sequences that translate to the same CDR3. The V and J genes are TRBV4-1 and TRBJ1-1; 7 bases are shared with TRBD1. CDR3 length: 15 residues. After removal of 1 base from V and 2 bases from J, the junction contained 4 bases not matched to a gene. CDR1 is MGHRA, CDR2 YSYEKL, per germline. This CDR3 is CASSQVAGGNTEAFF. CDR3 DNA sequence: TGCGCCAGCAGCCAAGTTGCAGGGGGAAACACTGAAGCTTTCTTT.

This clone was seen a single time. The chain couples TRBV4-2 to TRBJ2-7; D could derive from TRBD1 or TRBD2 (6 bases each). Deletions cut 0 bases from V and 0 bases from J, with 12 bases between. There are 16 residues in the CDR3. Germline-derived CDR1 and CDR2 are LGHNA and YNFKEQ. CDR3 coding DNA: TGTGCCAGCAGCCAAGAAAACGGGGGCAGCTCCTACGAGCAGTACTTC. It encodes CASSQENGGSSYEQYF.

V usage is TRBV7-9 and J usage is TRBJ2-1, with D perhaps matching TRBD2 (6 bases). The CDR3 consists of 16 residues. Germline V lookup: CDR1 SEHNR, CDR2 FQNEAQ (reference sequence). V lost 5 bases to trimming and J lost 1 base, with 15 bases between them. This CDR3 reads CASSPNSGPSYNEQFF. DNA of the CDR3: TGTGCCAGCAGCCCCAATAGCGGACCATCCTACAATGAGCAGTTCTTC.

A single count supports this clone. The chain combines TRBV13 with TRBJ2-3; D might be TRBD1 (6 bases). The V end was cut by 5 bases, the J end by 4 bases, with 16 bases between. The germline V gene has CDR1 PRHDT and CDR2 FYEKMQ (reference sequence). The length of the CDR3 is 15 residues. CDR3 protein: CASSRRQAPADTQYF. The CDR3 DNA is TGTGCCAGCAGCCGCCGACAGGCCCCGGCAGATACGCAGTATTTT.

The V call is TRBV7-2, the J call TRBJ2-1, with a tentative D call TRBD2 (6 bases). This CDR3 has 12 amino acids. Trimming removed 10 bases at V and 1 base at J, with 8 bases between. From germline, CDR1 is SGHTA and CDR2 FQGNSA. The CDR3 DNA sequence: TGTGCCAACGGGGGATCCTACAATGAGCAGTTCTTC. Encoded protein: CANGGSYNEQFF.

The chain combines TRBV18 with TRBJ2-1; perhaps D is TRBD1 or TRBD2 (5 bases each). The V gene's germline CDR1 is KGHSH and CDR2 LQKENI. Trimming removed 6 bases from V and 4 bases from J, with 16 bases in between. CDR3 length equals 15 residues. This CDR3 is CASSPTGTLYNEQFF. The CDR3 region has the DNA TGTGCCAGCTCCCCAACGGGGACGCTGTACAATGAGCAGTTCTTC.

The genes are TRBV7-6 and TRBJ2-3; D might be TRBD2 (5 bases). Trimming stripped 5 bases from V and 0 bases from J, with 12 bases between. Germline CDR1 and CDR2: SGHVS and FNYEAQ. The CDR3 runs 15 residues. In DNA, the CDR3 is TGTGCCAGCAGCGCAGGACGGACTAGCACAGATACGCAGTATTTT. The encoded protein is CASSAGRTSTDTQYF.

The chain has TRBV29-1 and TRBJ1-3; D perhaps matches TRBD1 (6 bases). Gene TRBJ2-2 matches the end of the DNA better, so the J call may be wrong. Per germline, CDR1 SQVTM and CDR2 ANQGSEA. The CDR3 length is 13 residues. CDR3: CSVAAGDTGELFF. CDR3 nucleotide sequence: TGCAGCGTTGCGGCAGGGGACACCGGGGAGCTGTTTTTT.

The CDR3 region has the DNA TGCGCCAGCAGCCAAGATTACGGGGGGGACTACAATGAGCAGTTCTTC. It is translated as CASSQDYGGDYNEQFF. The chain recombines TRBV4-3 with TRBJ2-1; 8 positions agree with TRBD2. Germline CDR1 is LGHNA and CDR2 is YSLEER. The V gene end was trimmed by 0 bases and the J gene end by 3 bases; junction bases not matched to a gene: 4. This CDR3 comprises 16 residues.

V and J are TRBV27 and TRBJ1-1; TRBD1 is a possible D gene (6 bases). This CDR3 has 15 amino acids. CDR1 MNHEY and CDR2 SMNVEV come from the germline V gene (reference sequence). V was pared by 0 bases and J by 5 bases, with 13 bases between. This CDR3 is CASSLSKQGITEAFF. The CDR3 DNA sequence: TGTGCCAGCAGTTTATCGAAACAGGGAATTACTGAAGCTTTCTTT.

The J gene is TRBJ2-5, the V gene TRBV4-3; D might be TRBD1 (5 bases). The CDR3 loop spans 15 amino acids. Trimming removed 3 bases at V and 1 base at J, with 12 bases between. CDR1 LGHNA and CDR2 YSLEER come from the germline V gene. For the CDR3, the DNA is TGCGCCAGCAGCCAGGCTGACAGAGCCCAAGAGACCCAGTACTTC. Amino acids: CASSQADRAQETQYF.

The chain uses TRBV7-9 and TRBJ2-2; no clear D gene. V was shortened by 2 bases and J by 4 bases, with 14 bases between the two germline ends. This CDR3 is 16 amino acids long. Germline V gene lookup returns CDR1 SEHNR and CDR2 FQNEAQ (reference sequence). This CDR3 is CASSLIGSIPTGELFF. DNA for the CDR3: TGTGCCAGCAGCTTAATCGGTTCAATCCCCACCGGGGAGCTGTTTTTT.

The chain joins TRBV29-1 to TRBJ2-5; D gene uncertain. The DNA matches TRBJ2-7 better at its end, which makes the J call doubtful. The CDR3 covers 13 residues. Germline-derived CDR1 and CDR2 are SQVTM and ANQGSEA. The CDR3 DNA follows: TGCAGCGTGGTCTTACGGTGGGTCTACGAGCAGTACTTC. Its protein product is CSVVLRWVYEQYF.

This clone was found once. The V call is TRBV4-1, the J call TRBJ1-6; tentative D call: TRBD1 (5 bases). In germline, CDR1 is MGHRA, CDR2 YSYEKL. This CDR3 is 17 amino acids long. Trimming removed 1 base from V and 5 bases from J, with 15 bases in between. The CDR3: CASSQAGGTEDNSPLHF. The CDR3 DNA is TGCGCCAGCAGCCAAGCGGGGGGGACGGAAGATAATTCACCCCTCCACTTT.

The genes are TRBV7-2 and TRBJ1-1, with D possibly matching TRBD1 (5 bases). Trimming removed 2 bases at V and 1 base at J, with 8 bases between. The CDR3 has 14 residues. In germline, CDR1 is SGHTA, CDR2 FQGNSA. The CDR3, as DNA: TGTGCCAGCAGCTTACGGGGGACGAACACTGAAGCTTTCTTT. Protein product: CASSLRGTNTEAFF.